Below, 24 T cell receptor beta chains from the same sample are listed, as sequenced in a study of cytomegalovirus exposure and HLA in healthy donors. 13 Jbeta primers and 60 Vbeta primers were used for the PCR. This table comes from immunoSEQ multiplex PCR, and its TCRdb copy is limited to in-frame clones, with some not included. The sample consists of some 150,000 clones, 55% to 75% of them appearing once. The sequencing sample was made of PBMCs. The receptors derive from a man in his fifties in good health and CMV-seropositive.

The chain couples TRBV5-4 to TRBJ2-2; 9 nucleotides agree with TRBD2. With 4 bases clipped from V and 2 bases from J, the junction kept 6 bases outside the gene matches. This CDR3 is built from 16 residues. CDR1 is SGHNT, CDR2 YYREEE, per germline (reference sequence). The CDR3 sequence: CASSIGSGGNTGELFF. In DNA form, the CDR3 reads TGTGCCAGCAGCATAGGTAGCGGGGGAAACACCGGGGAGCTGTTTTTT. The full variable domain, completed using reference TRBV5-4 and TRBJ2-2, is ETGVTQSPTHLIKTRGQQVTLRCSSQSGHNTVSWYQQALGQGPQFIFQYYREEENGRGNFPPRFSGLQFPNYSSELNVNALELDDSALYLCASSIGSGGNTGELFFGEGSRLTVL.

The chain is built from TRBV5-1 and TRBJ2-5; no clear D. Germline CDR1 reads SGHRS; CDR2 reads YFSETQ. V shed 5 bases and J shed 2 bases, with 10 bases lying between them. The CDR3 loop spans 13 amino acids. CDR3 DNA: TGCGCCAGCAGTTATACTGATCAAGAGACCCAGTACTTC. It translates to CASSYTDQETQYF.

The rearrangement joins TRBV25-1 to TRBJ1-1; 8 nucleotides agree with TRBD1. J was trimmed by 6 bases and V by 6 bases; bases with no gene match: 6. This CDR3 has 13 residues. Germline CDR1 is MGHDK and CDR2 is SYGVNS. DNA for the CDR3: TGTGCCAGCAGCGGACAGGGCAACGCTGAAGCTTTCTTT. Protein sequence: CASSGQGNAEAFF. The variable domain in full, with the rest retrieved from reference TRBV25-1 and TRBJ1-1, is EADIYQTPRYLVIGTGKKITLECSQTMGHDKMYWYQQDPGMELHLIHYSYGVNSTEKGDLSSESTVSRIRTEHFPLTLESARPSHTSQYLCASSGQGNAEAFFGQGTRLTVV.

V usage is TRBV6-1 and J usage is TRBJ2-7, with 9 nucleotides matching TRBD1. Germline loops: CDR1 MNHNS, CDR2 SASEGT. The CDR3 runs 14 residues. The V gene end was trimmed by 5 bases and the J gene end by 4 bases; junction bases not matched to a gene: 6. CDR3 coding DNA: TGTGCCAGCAGTTCCCCGGACAGGGGTTACGAGCAGTACTTC. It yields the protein CASSSPDRGYEQYF.

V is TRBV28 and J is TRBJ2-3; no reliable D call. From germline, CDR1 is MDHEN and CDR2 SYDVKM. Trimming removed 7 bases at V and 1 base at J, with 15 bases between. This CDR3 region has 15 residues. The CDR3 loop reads CASTVITGGTDTQYF. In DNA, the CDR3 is TGTGCCAGCACCGTGATCACGGGTGGCACAGATACGCAGTATTTT.

CDR3 coding DNA: TGTGCCACGCAATTGGCGGGCCCTCTTTCTGAGCAGTTCTTC. Translation: CATQLAGPLSEQFF. This rearrangement joins TRBV5-4 to TRBJ2-1; D might be TRBD2 (5 bases). The germline gives CDR1 SGHNT, CDR2 YYREEE (reference sequence). V shed 9 bases and J shed 9 bases, with 22 bases lying between them. CDR3 length: 14 amino acids.

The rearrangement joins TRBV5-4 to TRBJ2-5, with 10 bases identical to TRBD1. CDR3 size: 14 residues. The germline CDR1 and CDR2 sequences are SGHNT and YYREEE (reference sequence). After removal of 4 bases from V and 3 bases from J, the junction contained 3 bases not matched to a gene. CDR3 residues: CASSRDRGEETQYF. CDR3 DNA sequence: TGTGCCAGCAGCAGGGACAGGGGCGAAGAGACCCAGTACTTC.

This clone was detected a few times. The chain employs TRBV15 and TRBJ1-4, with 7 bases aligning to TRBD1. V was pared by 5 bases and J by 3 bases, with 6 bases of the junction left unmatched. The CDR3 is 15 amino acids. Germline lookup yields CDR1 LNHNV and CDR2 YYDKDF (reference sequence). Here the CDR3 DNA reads TGTGCCACCAGCGGCTCCGGGACAGCTAATGAAAAACTGTTTTTT. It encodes CATSGSGTANEKLFF. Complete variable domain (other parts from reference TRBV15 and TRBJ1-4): DAMVIQNPRYQVTQFGKPVTLSCSQTLNHNVMYWYQQKSSQAPKLLFHYYDKDFNNEADTPDNFQSRRPNTSFCFLDIRSPGLGDTAMYLCATSGSGTANEKLFFGSGTQLSVL.

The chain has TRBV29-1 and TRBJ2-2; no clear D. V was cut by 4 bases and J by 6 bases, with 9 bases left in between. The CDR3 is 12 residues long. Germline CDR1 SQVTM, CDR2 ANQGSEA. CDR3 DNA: TGCAGCGTTGGAGTTACTGCCGGGGAGCTGTTTTTT. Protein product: CSVGVTAGELFF.

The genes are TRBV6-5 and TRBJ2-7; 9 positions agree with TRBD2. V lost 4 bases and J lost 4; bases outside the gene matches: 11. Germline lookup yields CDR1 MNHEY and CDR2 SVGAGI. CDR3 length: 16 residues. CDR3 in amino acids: CASSSMTSGFSYEQYF. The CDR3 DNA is TGTGCCAGCAGTTCTATGACTAGCGGCTTTTCATACGAGCAGTACTTC.

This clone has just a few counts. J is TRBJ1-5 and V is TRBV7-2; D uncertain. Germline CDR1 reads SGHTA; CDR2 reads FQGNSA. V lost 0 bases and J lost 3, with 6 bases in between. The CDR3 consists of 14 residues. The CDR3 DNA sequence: TGTGCCAGCAGCTTAGCGGGCAACAATCAGCCCCAGCATTTT. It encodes CASSLAGNNQPQHF. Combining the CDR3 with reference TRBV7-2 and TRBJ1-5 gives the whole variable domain GAGVSQSPSNKVTEKGKDVELRCDPISGHTALYWYRQSLGQGLEFLIYFQGNSAPDKSGLPSDRFSAERTGGSVSTLTIQRTQQEDSAVYLCASSLAGNNQPQHFGDGTRLSIL.

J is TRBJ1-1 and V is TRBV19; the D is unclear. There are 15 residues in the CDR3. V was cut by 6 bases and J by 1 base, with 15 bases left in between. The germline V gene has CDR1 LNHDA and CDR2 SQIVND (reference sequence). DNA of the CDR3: TGTGCCAGTAGCCGAAGAGCAGGTACGAACACTGAAGCTTTCTTT. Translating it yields CASSRRAGTNTEAFF.

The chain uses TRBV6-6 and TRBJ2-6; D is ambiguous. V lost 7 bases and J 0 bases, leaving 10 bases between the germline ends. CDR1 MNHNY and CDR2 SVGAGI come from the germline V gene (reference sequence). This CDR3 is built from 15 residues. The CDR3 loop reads CASITSSSGANVLTF. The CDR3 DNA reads TGTGCCAGCATTACCTCGAGCTCTGGGGCCAACGTCCTGACTTTC.

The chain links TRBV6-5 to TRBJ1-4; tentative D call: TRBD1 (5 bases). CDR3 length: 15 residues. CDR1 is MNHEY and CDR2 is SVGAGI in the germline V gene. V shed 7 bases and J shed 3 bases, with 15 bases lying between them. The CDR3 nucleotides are TGTGCCAGCAAGGATGGGGCGGTTTCTAATGAAAAACTGTTTTTT. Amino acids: CASKDGAVSNEKLFF.

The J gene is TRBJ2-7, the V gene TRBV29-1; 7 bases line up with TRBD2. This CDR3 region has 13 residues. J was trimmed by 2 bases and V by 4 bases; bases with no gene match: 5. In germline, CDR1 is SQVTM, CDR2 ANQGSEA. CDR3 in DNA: TGCAGCGTTGGTGGGGAGGGCGCCTACGAGCAGTACTTC. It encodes CSVGGEGAYEQYF.

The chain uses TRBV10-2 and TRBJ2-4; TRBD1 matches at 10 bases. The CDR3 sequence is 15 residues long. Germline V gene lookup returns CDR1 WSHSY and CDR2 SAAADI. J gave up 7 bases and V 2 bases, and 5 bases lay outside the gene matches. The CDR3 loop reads CASSEQGTGANIQYF. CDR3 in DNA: TGCGCCAGCAGTGAGCAGGGGACAGGGGCCAACATTCAGTACTTC.

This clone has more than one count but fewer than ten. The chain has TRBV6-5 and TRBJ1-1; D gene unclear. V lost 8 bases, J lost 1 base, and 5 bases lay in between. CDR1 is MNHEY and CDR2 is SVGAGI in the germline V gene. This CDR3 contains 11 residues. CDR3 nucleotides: TGTGCCAGCCAGGAGAACACTGAAGCTTTCTTT. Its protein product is CASQENTEAFF.

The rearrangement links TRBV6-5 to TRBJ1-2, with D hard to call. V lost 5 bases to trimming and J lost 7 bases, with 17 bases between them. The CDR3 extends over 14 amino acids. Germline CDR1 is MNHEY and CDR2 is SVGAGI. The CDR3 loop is CASSNAMLVGGYTF. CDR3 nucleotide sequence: TGTGCCAGCAGTAATGCCATGTTGGTCGGTGGCTACACCTTC.

In DNA form, the CDR3 reads TGTGCCAGCAGTGAGCGGGGCCGCACTGAAGCTTTCTTT. Residues: CASSERGRTEAFF. The V gene is TRBV6-1, the J gene TRBJ1-1; tentative D call: TRBD1 (5 bases). There are 13 residues in the CDR3. V lost 3 bases and J 4 bases, leaving 9 bases between the germline ends. CDR1 and CDR2 from the germline V gene are MNHNS and SASEGT.

Written as DNA, the CDR3 is TGTGCCAGCAAGGCTAGGGACAGGCCTCTCTATGGCTACACCTTC. Its protein is CASKARDRPLYGYTF. The chain is built from TRBV27 and TRBJ1-2, with TRBD1 matching 8 bases. CDR1 and CDR2 (germline): MNHEY, SMNVEV (reference sequence). V dropped 7 bases and J dropped 4; count of bases not matched to a gene: 11. This CDR3 is 15 amino acids long.

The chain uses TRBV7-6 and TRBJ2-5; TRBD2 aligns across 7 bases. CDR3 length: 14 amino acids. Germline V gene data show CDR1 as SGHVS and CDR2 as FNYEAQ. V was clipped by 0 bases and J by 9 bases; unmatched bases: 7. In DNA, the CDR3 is TGTGCCAGCAGCTTAGCCGGCGGACGGGAGGCCCAGTACTTC. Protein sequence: CASSLAGGREAQYF. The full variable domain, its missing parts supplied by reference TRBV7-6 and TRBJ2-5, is GAGVSQSPRYKVTKRGQDVALRCDPISGHVSLYWYRQALGQGPEFLTYFNYEAQQDKSGLPNDRFSAERPEGSISTLTIQRTEQRDSAMYRCASSLAGGREAQYFGPGTRLLVL.

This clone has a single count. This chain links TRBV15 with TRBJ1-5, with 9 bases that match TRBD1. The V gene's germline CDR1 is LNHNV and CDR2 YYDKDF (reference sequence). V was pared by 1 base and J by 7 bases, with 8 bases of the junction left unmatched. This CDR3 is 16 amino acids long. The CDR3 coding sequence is TGTGCCACCAGCAGAGCACAGGGGGCTCCATACCAGCCCCAGCATTTT. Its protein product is CATSRAQGAPYQPQHF.

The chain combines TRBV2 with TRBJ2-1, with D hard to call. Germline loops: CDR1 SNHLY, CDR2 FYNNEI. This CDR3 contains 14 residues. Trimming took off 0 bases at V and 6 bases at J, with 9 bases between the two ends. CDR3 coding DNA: TGTGCCAGCAGTGAAGCGCTGAGCACCAATGAGCAGTTCTTC. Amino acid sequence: CASSEALSTNEQFF.

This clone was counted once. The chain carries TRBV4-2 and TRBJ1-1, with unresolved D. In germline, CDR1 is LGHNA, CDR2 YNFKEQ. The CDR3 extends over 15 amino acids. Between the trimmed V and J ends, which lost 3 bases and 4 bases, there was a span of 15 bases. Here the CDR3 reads CASSQRLTMGTEAFF. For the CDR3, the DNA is TGTGCCAGCAGCCAGAGGCTTACTATGGGCACTGAAGCTTTCTTT.